These T cell receptor beta chains were read from a single sample in a study of blood T cells in healthy people across ages. One entry per CDR3 protein, called by TCRdb with MiXCR from the 5' RACE reads. The top ten hold around 7.7% of the sample, which has 1.5 million to 2 million distinct CDR3 sequences, 25% to 30% seen once. The sequenced material came from blood. Source of these receptors: a woman aged 25 to 39 in good health. Each CDR3 is given with its conserved first and last residue. A D gene is named only where the DNA matches it firmly. Clone size is not always given. Where it is, it says once, few, many or a class for expanded clones.

.,TRBV7-2,TRBJ2-3,.,TGTGCCAGCACCAAAGCCGCCTCGCCAGATACGCAGTATTTT,CASTKAASPDTQYF
.,TRBV24-1,TRBJ2-1,.,TGTGCCACCAGTGATCATGGTCGGACCTACAACGAGCAGTTCTTC,CATSDHGRTYNEQFF
.,TRBV6-5,TRBJ2-1,TRBD2,TGTGCCAGCAGGCGTACTAGCGGAAAAAGAAATGAGCAGTTCTTC,CASRRTSGKRNEQFF
many,TRBV6-1,TRBJ1-2,TRBD1,TGTGCCAGCAGTGCAGGGGGCCGAGGCTACACCTTC,CASSAGGRGYTF
few,TRBV4-1,TRBJ2-7,.,TGCGCCAGCAGCCAAGCCAGGGTAGGCGACGAGCAGTACTTC,CASSQARVGDEQYF
few,TRBV20-1,TRBJ1-2,.,TGCAGTGCTAGAGTGGACACCCCTCGGGATGGCTACACCTTC,CSARVDTPRDGYTF
many,TRBV10-3,TRBJ2-3,.,TGTGCCATCAGTGAGGGCGGGGAAGGGGACACAGATACGCAGTATTTT,CAISEGGEGDTDTQYF
few,TRBV5-1,TRBJ2-7,.,TGCGCCAGCAGTACGGAGCGATCCGACGAGCAGTACTTC,CASSTERSDEQYF
once,TRBV5-1,TRBJ2-3,.,TGCGCCGGCAGCCCGGCCGAGAGCACTGCAGATACGCAGTATTTT,CAGSPAESTADTQYF
.,TRBV19,TRBJ2-1,.,TGTGCCAGTAGTATAGGAGGAGACCCCAGCTCCTACAATGAGCAGTTCTTC,CASSIGGDPSSYNEQFF
few,TRBV11-2,TRBJ2-5,TRBD2,TGTGCCAGCAGCTCCTTCCCTACTTCCCAACTAGCGGGGGCGGGGGAGACCCAGTACTTC,CASSSFPTSQLAGAGETQYF
.,TRBV29-1,TRBJ2-2,.,TGCAGCGTTGAAGATGTGCACACCGGGGAGCTGTTTTTT,CSVEDVHTGELFF
few,TRBV7-2,TRBJ2-7,.,TGTGCCAGCAGCTTCAAACAGGGATCTAATTCCTACGAGCAGTACTTC,CASSFKQGSNSYEQYF
.,TRBV7-9,TRBJ2-1,TRBD2,TGTGCCAGCAGCTCTGGGGAAGCGGGAGGGCCGTCGGATGAGCAGTTCTTC,CASSSGEAGGPSDEQFF
.,TRBV20-1,TRBJ2-3,.,TGCAGTGCTAGTACTTTTTCCACAGATACGCAGTATTTT,CSASTFSTDTQYF
many,TRBV12-3/TRBV12-4,TRBJ2-7,.,TGTGCCAGCAGTGCCCTCTTGGGGTCGGGCGAGCAGTACTTC,CASSALLGSGEQYF
.,TRBV28,TRBJ1-6,.,TGTGCCAGCGTGGGACCGAGTACGTTCTGGGATTCACCCCTCCACTTT,CASVGPSTFWDSPLHF